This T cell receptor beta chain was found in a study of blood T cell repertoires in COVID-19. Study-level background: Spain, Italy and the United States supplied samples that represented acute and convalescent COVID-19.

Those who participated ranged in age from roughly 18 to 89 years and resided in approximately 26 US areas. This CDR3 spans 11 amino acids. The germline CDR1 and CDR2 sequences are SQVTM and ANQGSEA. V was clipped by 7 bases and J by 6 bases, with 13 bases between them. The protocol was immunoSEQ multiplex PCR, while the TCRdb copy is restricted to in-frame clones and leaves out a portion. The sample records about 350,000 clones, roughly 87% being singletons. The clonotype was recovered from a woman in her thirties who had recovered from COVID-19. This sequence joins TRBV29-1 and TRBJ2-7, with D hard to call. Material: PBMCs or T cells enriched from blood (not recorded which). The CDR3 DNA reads TGCAGCGCCGCGGCCCGTGGCGAGCAGTACTTC. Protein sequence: CSAAARGEQYF.